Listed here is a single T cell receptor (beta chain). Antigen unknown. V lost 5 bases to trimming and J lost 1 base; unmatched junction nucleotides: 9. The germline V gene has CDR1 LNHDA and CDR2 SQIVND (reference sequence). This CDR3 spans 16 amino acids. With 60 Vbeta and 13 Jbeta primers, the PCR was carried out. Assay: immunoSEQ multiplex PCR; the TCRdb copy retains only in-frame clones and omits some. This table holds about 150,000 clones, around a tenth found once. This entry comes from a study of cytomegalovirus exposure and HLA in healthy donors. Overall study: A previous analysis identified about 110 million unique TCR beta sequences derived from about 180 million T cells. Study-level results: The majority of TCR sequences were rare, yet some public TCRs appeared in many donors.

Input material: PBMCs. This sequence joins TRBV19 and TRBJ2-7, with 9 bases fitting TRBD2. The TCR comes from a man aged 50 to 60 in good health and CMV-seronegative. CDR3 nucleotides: TGTGCCAGTAGTTCGAGACTAGCGGATCTATCCTACGAGCAGTACTTC. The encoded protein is CASSSRLADLSYEQYF.